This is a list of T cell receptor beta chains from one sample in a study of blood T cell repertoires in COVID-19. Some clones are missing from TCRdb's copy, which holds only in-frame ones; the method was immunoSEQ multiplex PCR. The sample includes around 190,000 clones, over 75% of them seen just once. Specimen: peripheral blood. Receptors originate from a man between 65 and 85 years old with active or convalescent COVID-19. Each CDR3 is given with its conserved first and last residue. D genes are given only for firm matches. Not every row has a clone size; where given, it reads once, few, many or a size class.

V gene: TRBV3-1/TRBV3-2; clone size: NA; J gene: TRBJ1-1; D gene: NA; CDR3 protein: CASSQGYKNTEAFF; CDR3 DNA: TGTGCCAGCAGCCAAGGGTACAAGAACACTGAAGCTTTCTTT
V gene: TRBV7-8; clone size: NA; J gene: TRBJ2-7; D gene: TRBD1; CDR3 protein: CASSPQDRVGEQYF; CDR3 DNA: TGTGCCAGCAGCCCACAGGACAGGGTAGGCGAGCAGTACTTC
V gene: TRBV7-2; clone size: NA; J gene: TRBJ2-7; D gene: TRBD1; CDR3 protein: CASSLGDRVTYEQYF; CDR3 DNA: TGTGCCAGCAGCTTAGGGGACAGGGTGACCTACGAGCAGTACTTC
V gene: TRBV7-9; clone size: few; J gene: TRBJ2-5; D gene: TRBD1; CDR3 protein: CASSPGGQGWETQYF; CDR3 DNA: TGTGCCAGCAGCCCCGGGGGACAGGGCTGGGAGACCCAGTACTTC
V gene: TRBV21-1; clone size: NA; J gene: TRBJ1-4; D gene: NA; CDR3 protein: CASSKPGQGADEKLFF; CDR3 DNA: TGTGCCAGCAGCAAGCCAGGACAGGGGGCCGATGAAAAACTGTTTTTT
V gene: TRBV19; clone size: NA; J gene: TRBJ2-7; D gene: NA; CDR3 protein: CASSPRSGYEQYF; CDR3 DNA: TGTGCCAGTAGTCCGCGGTCGGGCTACGAGCAGTACTTC
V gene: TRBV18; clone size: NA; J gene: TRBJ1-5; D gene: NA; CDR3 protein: CASSPGGSQPQHF; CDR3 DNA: TGTGCCAGCTCACCTGGAGGGTCACAGCCCCAGCATTTT
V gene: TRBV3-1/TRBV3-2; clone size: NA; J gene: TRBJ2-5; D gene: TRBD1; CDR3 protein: CASSISPGQQETQYF; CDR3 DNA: TGTGCCAGCAGCATTTCACCGGGACAGCAAGAGACCCAGTACTTC
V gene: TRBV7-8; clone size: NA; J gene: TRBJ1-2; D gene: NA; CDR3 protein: CASSLWGSQNYGYTF; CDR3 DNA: TGTGCCAGCAGCTTATGGGGCTCCCAAAACTATGGCTACACCTTC
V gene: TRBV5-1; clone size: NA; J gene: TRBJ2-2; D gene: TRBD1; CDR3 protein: CASSLSGTGAITGELFF; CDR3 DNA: TGCGCCAGCAGCTTGTCCGGGACAGGGGCAATCACCGGGGAGCTGTTTTTT
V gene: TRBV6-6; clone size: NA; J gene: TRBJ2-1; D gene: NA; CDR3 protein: CASSSDGTQNEQFF; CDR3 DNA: TGTGCCAGCAGTTCCGACGGGACACAGAATGAGCAGTTCTTC
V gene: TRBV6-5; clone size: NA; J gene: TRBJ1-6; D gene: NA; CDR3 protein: CASRSGTSSSPLHF; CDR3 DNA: TGTGCCAGCAGATCCGGGACATCAAGTTCACCCCTCCACTTT
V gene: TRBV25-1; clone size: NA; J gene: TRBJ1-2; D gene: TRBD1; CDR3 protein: CASSEGQGRYGYTF; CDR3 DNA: TGTGCCAGCAGTGAAGGACAGGGGAGGTATGGCTACACCTTC
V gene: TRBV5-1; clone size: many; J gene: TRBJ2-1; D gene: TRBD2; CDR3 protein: CASSSTSGVSYNEQFF; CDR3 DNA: TGCGCCAGCAGCTCAACTAGCGGGGTTAGCTACAATGAGCAGTTCTTC
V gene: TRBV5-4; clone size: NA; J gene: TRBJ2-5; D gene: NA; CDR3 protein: CASSSYGPGAQYF; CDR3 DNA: TGTGCCAGCAGCTCCTACGGGCCCGGGGCCCAGTACTTC
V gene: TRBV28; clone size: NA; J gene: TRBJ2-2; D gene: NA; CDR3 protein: CASSLLRDYGELFF; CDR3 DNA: TGTGCCAGCAGTTTATTGCGGGATTACGGGGAGCTGTTTTTT
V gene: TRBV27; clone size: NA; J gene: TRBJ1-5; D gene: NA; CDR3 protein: CASSSGPSWDSNQPQHF; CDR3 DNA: TGTGCCAGCAGTTCCGGGCCTAGCTGGGATAGCAATCAGCCCCAGCATTTT
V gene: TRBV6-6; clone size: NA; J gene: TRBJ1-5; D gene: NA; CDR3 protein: CASTTGSIQEQPQHF; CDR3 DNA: TGTGCCAGCACTACAGGGTCTATCCAGGAACAGCCCCAGCATTTT
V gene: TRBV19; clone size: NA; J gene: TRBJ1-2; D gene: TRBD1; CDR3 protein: CASTPDRGSYGYTF; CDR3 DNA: TGTGCCAGTACCCCCGACAGGGGCAGCTATGGCTACACCTTC
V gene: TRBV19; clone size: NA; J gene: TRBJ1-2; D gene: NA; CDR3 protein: CASSIASGGYTF; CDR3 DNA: TGTGCCAGTAGTATAGCCAGCGGTGGCTACACCTTC
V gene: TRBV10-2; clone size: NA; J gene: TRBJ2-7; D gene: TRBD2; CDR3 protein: CASSETSGSSYEQYF; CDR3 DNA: TGCGCCAGCAGCGAGACTAGCGGGAGCTCCTACGAGCAGTACTTC
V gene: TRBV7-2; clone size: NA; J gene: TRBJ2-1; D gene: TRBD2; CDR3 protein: CASSSRLAGVGNEQFF; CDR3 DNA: TGTGCCAGCAGCTCTCGACTAGCGGGGGTAGGAAATGAGCAGTTCTTC
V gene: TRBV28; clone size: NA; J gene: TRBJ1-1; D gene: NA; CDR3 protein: CAIGPSGNTEAFF; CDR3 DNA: TGTGCCATAGGCCCATCGGGAAACACTGAAGCTTTCTTT
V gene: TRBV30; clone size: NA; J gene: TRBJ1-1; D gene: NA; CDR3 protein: CAWSRGMDTEAFF; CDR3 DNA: TGTGCCTGGAGCAGGGGAATGGACACTGAAGCTTTCTTT
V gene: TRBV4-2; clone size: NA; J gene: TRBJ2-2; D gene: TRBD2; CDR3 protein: CASSQEWTSAHTGELFF; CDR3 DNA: TGTGCCAGCAGCCAAGAGTGGACTAGCGCCCACACCGGGGAGCTGTTTTTT
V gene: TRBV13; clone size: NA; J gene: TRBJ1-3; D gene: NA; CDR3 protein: CASTLGGSSGNTIYF; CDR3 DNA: TGTGCCAGCACCTTGGGGGGGAGCTCTGGAAACACCATATATTTT
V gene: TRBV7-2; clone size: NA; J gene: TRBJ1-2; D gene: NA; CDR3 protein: CASSLVSGGNYGYTF; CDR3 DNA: TGTGCCAGCAGCTTAGTATCGGGAGGGAACTATGGCTACACCTTC
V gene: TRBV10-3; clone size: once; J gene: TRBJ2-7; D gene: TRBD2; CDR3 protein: CAISSLGLAAGYEQYF; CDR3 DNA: TGTGCCATCAGCTCGCTGGGACTAGCGGCGGGCTACGAGCAGTACTTC
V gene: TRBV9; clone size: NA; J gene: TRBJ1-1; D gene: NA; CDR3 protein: CASSPRHENTEAFF; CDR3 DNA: TGTGCCAGCAGCCCTCGACACGAGAACACTGAAGCTTTCTTT
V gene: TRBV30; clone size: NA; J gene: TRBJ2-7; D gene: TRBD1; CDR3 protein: CAWSPLGQGIYEQYF; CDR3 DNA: TGTGCCTGGAGTCCCCTGGGACAGGGAATCTACGAGCAGTACTTC
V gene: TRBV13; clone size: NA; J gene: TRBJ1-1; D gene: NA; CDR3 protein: CASSLDRDTEAFF; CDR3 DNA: TGTGCCAGCAGCTTAGATCGGGACACTGAAGCTTTCTTT
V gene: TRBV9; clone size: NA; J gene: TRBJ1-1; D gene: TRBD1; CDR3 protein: CASSRQGGNTEAFF; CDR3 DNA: TGTGCCAGCAGCCGACAGGGCGGGAACACTGAAGCTTTCTTT
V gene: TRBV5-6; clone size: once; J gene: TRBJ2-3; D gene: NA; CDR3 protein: CASRRGRGSTDTQYF; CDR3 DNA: TGTGCCAGCAGGAGGGGGAGGGGGAGCACAGATACGCAGTATTTT
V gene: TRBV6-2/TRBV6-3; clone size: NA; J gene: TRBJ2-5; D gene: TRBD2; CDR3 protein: CASSSGTNQETQYF; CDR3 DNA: TGTGCCAGCAGTTCCGGGACTAACCAAGAGACCCAGTACTTC
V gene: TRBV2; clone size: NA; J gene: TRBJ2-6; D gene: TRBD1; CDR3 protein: CASSETGQGAPGANVLTF; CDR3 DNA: TGTGCCAGCAGTGAAACAGGACAGGGGGCTCCTGGGGCCAACGTCCTGACTTTC
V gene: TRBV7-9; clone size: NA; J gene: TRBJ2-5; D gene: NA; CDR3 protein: CTGGEETQYF; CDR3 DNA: TGTACGGGGGGCGAAGAGACCCAGTACTTC
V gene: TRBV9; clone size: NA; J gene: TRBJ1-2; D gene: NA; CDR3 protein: CASSGPGSINYGYTF; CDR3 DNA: TGTGCCAGCAGCGGTCCAGGGTCCATTAACTATGGCTACACCTTC
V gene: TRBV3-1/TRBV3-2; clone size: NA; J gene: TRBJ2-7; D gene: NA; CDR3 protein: CASSQVLSEQYF; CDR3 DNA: TGTGCCAGCAGCCAAGTACTTTCAGAGCAGTACTTC
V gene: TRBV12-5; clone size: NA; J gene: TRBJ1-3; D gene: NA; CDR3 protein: CASGPPGGNTIYF; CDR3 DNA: TGTGCTAGTGGCCCCCCGGGTGGAAACACCATATATTTT
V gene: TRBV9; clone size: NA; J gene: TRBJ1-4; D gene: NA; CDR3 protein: CASSVGSQNEKLFF; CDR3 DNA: TGTGCCAGCAGCGTAGGTAGCCAGAATGAAAAACTGTTTTTT
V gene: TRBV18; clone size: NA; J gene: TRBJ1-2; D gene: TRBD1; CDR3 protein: CASSPTGTGDDYGYTF; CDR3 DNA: TGTGCCAGCTCACCAACCGGGACAGGGGACGACTATGGCTACACCTTC
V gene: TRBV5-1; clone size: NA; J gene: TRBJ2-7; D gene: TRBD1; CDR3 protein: CASSVGQGGEQYF; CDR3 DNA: TGCGCCAGCAGTGTGGGACAGGGCGGAGAGCAGTACTTC
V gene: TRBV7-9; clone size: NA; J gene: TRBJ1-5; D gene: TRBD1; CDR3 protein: CASSADRAGNQPQHF; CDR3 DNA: TGTGCCAGCAGCGCGGACAGGGCGGGCAATCAGCCCCAGCATTTT
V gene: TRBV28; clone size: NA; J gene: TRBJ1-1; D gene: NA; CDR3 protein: CAFGGGTEAFF; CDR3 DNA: TGTGCCTTTGGGGGAGGGACTGAAGCTTTCTTT
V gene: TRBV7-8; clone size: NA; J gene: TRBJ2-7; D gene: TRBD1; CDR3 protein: CASSKQGQPYEQYF; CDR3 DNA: TGTGCCAGCAGTAAACAGGGGCAACCCTACGAGCAGTACTTC
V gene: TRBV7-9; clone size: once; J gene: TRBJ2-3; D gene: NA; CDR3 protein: CASSERADTQYF; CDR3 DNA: TGTGCCAGCAGCGAGAGGGCAGATACGCAGTATTTT
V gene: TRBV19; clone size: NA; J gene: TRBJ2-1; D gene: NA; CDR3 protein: CATWEQGLGEQFF; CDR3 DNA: TGTGCCACTTGGGAGCAGGGGCTCGGGGAGCAGTTCTTC